This entry describes one T cell receptor (beta chain). This record belongs to a study of blood T cell repertoires in COVID-19. Using immunoSEQ multiplex PCR, the repertoire was profiled, and TCRdb retains in-frame clones only, with some absent. The table lists roughly 250,000 clones, approximately 84% of them singletons. The CDR3 loop spans 15 amino acids. V trimming: 1 base; J trimming: 10 bases; junction bases outside the gene matches: 10. CDR1 SEHNR and CDR2 FQNEAQ come from the germline V gene (reference sequence). The sequenced sample was peripheral blood. This chain joins TRBV7-9 and TRBJ1-5; 7 bases align to TRBD1. This clonotype originated in a human donor in a cohort sampled during active COVID-19. The CDR3 here is CASSLGDREESPQHF. As DNA, the CDR3 is TGTGCCAGCAGCTTAGGCGACAGGGAGGAATCTCCCCAGCATTTT.